This T cell receptor beta chain emerged from a study of T cell repertoires in cytomegalovirus infection. On the study more broadly: Both recently identified HLA-C-restricted and well-studied HLA-B-restricted CMV epitopes were used in the study. Public TCR beta signatures marked donors with CMV infection and the matching HLA.

Comment on this clonotype: Its antigen is currently unknown.

MiXCR, run by TCRdb on the reads, gives a single entry per CDR3 protein. Of about half a million distinct CDR3 sequences in the sample, 25% to 35% are singletons; the top ten hold 15% to 20%. The CDR3 is made up of 12 amino acids. The V gene's germline CDR1 is SQVTM and CDR2 ANQGSEA. Trimming took 6 bases from V and 8 from J, leaving 14 bases between them. Whole-study findings and limits: Identification of carriers of CMV plus the relevant HLA was achieved through cumulative public TCR beta family frequency. CMV-specific TCR beta clonotypes restricted by HLA-C dominated the ex vivo response.

This chain connects TRBV29-1 to TRBJ2-1; no clear D gene. The sample consisted of cultured PBMCs, taken from culture after CMV antigen stimulation. This sequence originates from a human donor in good health (CMV status not recorded). Some clones in this sample may be carry-over from other donors' samples. The chain's CDR3 is CSVVLSWDEQFF. In DNA form, the CDR3 reads TGCAGCGTGGTTTTGTCCTGGGATGAGCAGTTCTTC.